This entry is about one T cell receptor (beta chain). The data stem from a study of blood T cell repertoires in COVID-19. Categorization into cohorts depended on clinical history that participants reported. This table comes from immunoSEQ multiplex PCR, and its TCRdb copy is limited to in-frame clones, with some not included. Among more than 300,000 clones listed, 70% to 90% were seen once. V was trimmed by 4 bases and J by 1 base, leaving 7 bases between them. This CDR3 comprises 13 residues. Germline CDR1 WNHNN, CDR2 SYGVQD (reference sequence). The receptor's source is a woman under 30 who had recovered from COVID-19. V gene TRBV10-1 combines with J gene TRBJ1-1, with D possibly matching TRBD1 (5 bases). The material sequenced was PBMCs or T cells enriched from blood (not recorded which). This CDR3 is CASSAGQNTEAFF. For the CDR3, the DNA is TGCGCCAGCAGTGCCGGACAGAACACTGAAGCTTTCTTT.